The clone carrying this T cell receptor beta chain was observed a few times. Its antigen remains unidentified. This entry comes from a study of T cells in Graves' hyperthyroidism and ophthalmopathy. General observations from the study: Blood also contained most expanded thyroid clonotypes above 0.001.

Template material for amplifying TCR beta CDR3 regions consisted of RNA transcripts. When the TCR CDR3 underwent first-round RT-PCR, the HTBI primer set was used. Each CDR3 protein gets one entry after TCRdb re-called the multiplex PCR reads with MiXCR. In the table there are about 260,000 distinct CDR3 sequences, 20% to 25% of which are singletons. The CDR3 length is 16 residues. Losses at the gene ends were 7 bases for V and 5 bases for J; bases not matched to a gene: 17. The germline gives CDR1 DFQATT, CDR2 SNEGSKA (reference sequence). This sequence was found in a man younger than 40 with Graves' ophthalmopathy. This chain connects TRBV20-1 to TRBJ2-5, with TRBD2 identical over 9 bases. The source material was blood. This CDR3 reads CSVTFLAGGRRETQYF. The CDR3 DNA reads as TGCAGTGTAACATTCCTGGCGGGAGGGCGGCGGGAGACCCAGTACTTC.